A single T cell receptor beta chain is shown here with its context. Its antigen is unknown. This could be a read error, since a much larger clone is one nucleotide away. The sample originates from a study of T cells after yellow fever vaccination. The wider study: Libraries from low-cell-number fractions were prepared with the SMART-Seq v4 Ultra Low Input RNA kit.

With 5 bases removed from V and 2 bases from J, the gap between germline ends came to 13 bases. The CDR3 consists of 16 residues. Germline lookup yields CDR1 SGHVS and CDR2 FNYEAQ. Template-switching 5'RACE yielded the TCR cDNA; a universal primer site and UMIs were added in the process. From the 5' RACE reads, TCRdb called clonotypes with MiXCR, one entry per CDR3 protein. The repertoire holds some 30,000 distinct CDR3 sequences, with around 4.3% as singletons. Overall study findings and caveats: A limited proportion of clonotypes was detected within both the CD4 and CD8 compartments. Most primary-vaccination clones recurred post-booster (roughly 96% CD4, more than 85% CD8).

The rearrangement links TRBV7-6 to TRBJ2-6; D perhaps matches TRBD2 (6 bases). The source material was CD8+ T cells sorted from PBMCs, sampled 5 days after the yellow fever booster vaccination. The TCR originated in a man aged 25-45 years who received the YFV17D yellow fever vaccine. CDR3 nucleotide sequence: TGTGCCAGCAGCGGGGGACGGGAGCCTGGGGCCAACGTCCTGACTTTC. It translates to CASSGGREPGANVLTF.